The 29 T cell receptor beta chains listed next were all sequenced from one sample in a study of metastatic and nonmetastatic thyroid tumors (dated by TCRdb to about 2020). Before undergoing thyroid surgery, none of the patients had been given any kind of treatment. The receptor library was made with PCR. Instrument on record: Illumina HiSeq 4000. The public reads were quality trimmed at Q25 with fastp and then assembled into clones with MiXCR by TCRdb, keeping productive beta chains. The sample data list fewer than 40,000 clones, and about 15% of these were observed just once. The ten largest account for about a fifth of the sample. The sequenced sample consisted of blood. These receptors originate from a male donor with papillary thyroid cancer or a benign thyroid nodule (not recorded which). Some clones in this sample may be carry-over from other donors' samples.

This clone was detected a few times. A read error may account for a junction end that differs from germline. V gene TRBV15 combines with J gene TRBJ1-2; D is ambiguous. The CDR3 sequence is 13 residues long. CDR1 is LNHNV, CDR2 YYDKDF, per germline (reference sequence). The CDR3 region has the DNA TGTGCCATCAGCAGAGGAGGTACCTATGGCTACACCTTC. As protein: CAISRGGTYGYTF.

This clone was counted many times. This chain joins TRBV2 and TRBJ1-5; D ambiguous. Germline V gene data show CDR1 as SNHLY and CDR2 as FYNNEI. The V end lost 8 bases, the J end lost 7 bases, and 18 bases lay between the germline ends. CDR3 length: 14 residues. The CDR3 loop reads CASSTEGLRQPQHF. CDR3 nucleotides: TGTGCCAGCTCTACGGAGGGTCTACGGCAGCCCCAGCATTTT.

This clone showed up many times. This chain joins TRBV10-1 and TRBJ2-7; 13 bases line up with TRBD2. The CDR3 contains 15 residues. Losses at the gene ends were 5 bases for V and 2 bases for J; bases not matched to a gene: 3. Germline V gives CDR1 WNHNN, CDR2 SYGVQD (reference sequence). In DNA, the CDR3 is TGCGCCAGCAGTACAGGGACTAGCGGGGCCTACGAGCAGTACTTC. Its protein product is CASSTGTSGAYEQYF.

This clone was seen ten or more times. The chain recombines TRBV28 with TRBJ2-2, with 9 bases that match TRBD1. The CDR3 spans 14 residues. CDR1 MDHEN and CDR2 SYDVKM come from the germline V gene. V was pared by 7 bases and J by 6 bases, with 6 bases of the junction left unmatched. The CDR3 region has the DNA TGTGCCAGCATGGGACAGGGTTTGGCCGGGGAGCTGTTTTTT. Its translation: CASMGQGLAGELFF.

In this sample, this clone turned up many times. The chain couples TRBV3-1 to TRBJ1-5, with 8 positions matching TRBD1. The germline V gene encodes CDR1 LGHDT and CDR2 YNNKEL (reference sequence). J lost 4 bases, V lost 0 bases, and 2 bases had no gene match. The CDR3 is 15 amino acids. This CDR3 is CASSQDHRGNQPQHF. The CDR3 coding sequence is TGTGCCAGCAGCCAAGATCACAGGGGGAATCAGCCCCAGCATTTT.

Many counts were recorded for this clone. CDR3 DNA sequence: TGTGCCAGTAGTATAACCCCGGCAGGAGGAAATCAGCCCCAGCATTTT. Encoded protein: CASSITPAGGNQPQHF. The chain has TRBV19 and TRBJ1-5; D gene unclear. The CDR3 sequence is 16 residues long. V was clipped by 2 bases and J by 4 bases, with 15 bases between them. Germline V lookup: CDR1 LNHDA, CDR2 SQIVND (reference sequence).

This clone was seen many times. This chain uses TRBV7-2 with TRBJ2-2, with 8 positions matching TRBD2. This CDR3 spans 15 amino acids. J was trimmed by 6 bases and V by 3 bases; bases with no gene match: 6. The germline gives CDR1 SGHTA, CDR2 FQGNSA. This CDR3 reads CASSFGLARAGELFF. The CDR3 DNA reads as TGTGCCAGCAGCTTTGGACTAGCTCGGGCCGGGGAGCTGTTTTTT.

This clone came up many times. The chain links TRBV6-5 to TRBJ2-2, with TRBD1 as a possible D gene (6 bases). Germline V gene lookup returns CDR1 MNHEY and CDR2 SVGAGI. CDR3 length: 15 residues. Trimming took off 2 bases at V and 5 bases at J, with 12 bases between the two ends. The CDR3 coding sequence is TGTGCCAGCAGTTACGTCCAGGGGAAGACCGGGGAGCTGTTTTTT. It codes for CASSYVQGKTGELFF.

On this clone itself: One end of the junction does not line up with germline, which may come from a read error. In nucleotides, the CDR3 is TGCGCCAGGAGCTCCTCCCGGCCAGGGGGGACAGATACTCAGTATTTT. It is translated as CARSSSRPGGTDTQYF. The rearrangement uses TRBV5-1 and TRBJ2-3, with D perhaps matching TRBD1 (7 bases). The germline V gene encodes CDR1 SGHRS and CDR2 YFSETQ. The CDR3 consists of 16 residues.

At least ten counts were recorded for this clone. The CDR3 sequence is CASSLDRVAYNEQFF. DNA for the CDR3: TGTGCCAGCAGCCTTGACAGGGTCGCCTACAATGAGCAGTTCTTC. This rearrangement joins TRBV7-2 to TRBJ2-1; TRBD1 agrees at 7 bases. Trimming removed 5 bases from V and 2 bases from J; junction bases left unmatched: 6. Germline loops: CDR1 SGHTA, CDR2 FQGNSA. This CDR3 region has 15 residues.

This clone was seen only a few times. V gene TRBV27 combines with J gene TRBJ1-5; D unresolved. The CDR3 extends over 14 amino acids. The germline gives CDR1 MNHEY, CDR2 SMNVEV (reference sequence). V was shortened by 4 bases and J by 1 base, with 8 bases between the two germline ends. Here the CDR3 reads CASSSAESNQPQHF. In DNA form, the CDR3 reads TGTGCCAGCAGTTCCGCCGAAAGCAATCAGCCCCAGCATTTT.

This clone was detected many times. Mismatch with germline at one junction end may stem from a read error. The same CDR3 can be traced to other DNA sequences in this sample. This chain links TRBV20-1 with TRBJ2-1; TRBD2 matches 13 bases. Germline CDR1 and CDR2: DFQATT and SNEGSKA (reference sequence). The CDR3 has 15 residues. CDR3 DNA sequence: TGTAGTGCTACCGGGACTAGCGGGATCTACAATGAGCAGTTCTTC. Translation gives CSATGTSGIYNEQFF.

The CDR3 reads CASSASPGQVYEQYF. CDR3 DNA sequence: TGTGCCAGCAGCGCCTCCCCGGGACAGGTCTACGAGCAGTACTTC. The J gene is TRBJ2-7, the V gene TRBV2; TRBD1 matches 8 bases. J was trimmed by 3 bases and V by 6 bases; bases with no gene match: 10. This CDR3 is 15 amino acids long. The V gene's germline CDR1 is SNHLY and CDR2 FYNNEI. Full variable domain (missing parts from reference TRBV2 and TRBJ2-7): EPEVTQTPSHQVTQMGQEVILRCVPISNHLYFYWYRQILGQKVEFLVSFYNNEISEKSEIFDDQFSVERPDGSNFTLKIRSTKLEDSAMYFCASSASPGQVYEQYFGPGTRLTVT.

This clone was recorded at least ten times. This chain links TRBV6-1 with TRBJ2-7; 16 nucleotides agree with TRBD2. Trimming cost V 6 bases and J 4 bases; bases outside gene matches: 3. CDR3 length: 15 residues. Looked up from germline, CDR1 is MNHNS and CDR2 is SASEGT. The CDR3 here is CASSGTSGRAYEQYF. In DNA form, the CDR3 reads TGTGCCAGCAGCGGGACTAGCGGGAGGGCATACGAGCAGTACTTC.

This clone came up a few times. The chain combines TRBV9 with TRBJ2-7; TRBD2 agrees at 7 bases. The CDR3 has 15 residues. Germline loops: CDR1 SGDLS, CDR2 YYNGEE. Trimming cost V 3 bases and J 4 bases; bases outside gene matches: 10. The CDR3 reads CASSGAKGGSYEQYF. The CDR3 bases are TGTGCCAGCAGCGGTGCCAAGGGCGGGAGTTACGAGCAGTACTTC.

This clone was counted at least ten times. Other nucleotide sequences in the sample specify the same CDR3. J is TRBJ2-3 and V is TRBV15; the D gene is possibly TRBD2 (6 bases). The CDR3 loop spans 16 amino acids. CDR1 is LNHNV, CDR2 YYDKDF, per germline (reference sequence). Trimming took off 0 bases at V and 4 bases at J, with 14 bases between the two ends. The CDR3 loop is CATSRDRGMPPDTQYF. The DNA of the CDR3 is TGTGCCACCAGCAGAGATCGGGGGATGCCACCAGATACGCAGTATTTT.

The chain recombines TRBV2 with TRBJ1-5, with a weak D call TRBD1 (6 bases). CDR3 size: 15 residues. Trimming pared 4 bases from V and 6 bases from J, leaving 16 bases between. From germline, CDR1 is SNHLY and CDR2 FYNNEI. The CDR3, as DNA: TGTGCCAGCAGTGGATCCAGACAGGTGAGTCAGCCCCAGCATTTT. Translating gives CASSGSRQVSQPQHF.

This clone was detected ten times or more. The chain links TRBV7-9 to TRBJ2-7; weak D call: TRBD1 (6 bases). The CDR3 is made up of 15 amino acids. Germline CDR1 is SEHNR and CDR2 is FQNEAQ (reference sequence). V was shortened by 5 bases and J by 0 bases, with 14 bases between the two germline ends. CDR3: CASSARDTSSYEQYF. The DNA of the CDR3 is TGTGCCAGCAGCGCCCGGGACACGAGCTCCTACGAGCAGTACTTC.

This clone has at least ten counts. The chain has TRBV27 and TRBJ1-4; 7 positions agree with TRBD1. The V segment lost 5 bases and the J segment 7 bases; nucleotides outside the gene matches: 10. This CDR3 is 15 amino acids long. From germline, CDR1 is MNHEY and CDR2 SMNVEV (reference sequence). CDR3 DNA sequence: TGTGCCAGCAGTCCCTACAGGGGAGGGGGTGAAAAACTGTTTTTT. Translated, it gives CASSPYRGGGEKLFF.

V gene TRBV6-4 combines with J gene TRBJ1-2; D might be TRBD1 (5 bases). The CDR3 has 14 amino acids. The germline V gene has CDR1 MRHNA and CDR2 SNTAGT. V lost 0 bases to trimming and J lost 4 bases, with 9 bases between them. Here the CDR3 DNA reads TGTGCCAGCAGTGACTCAAAGGGGTCCTATGGCTACACCTTC. It translates to CASSDSKGSYGYTF.

This clone was seen many times. The rearrangement links TRBV6-1 to TRBJ2-7; D not certain. Germline values: CDR1 MNHNS, CDR2 SASEGT. With 6 bases removed from V and 4 bases from J, the gap between germline ends came to 10 bases. The CDR3 loop spans 12 amino acids. CDR3: CASSETRYEQYF. The DNA of the CDR3 is TGTGCCAGCAGCGAGACCCGATACGAGCAGTACTTC.

This clone was counted between two and nine times. V usage is TRBV2 and J usage is TRBJ2-3, with D possibly TRBD1 on 5 matching bases. CDR1 and CDR2 (germline): SNHLY, FYNNEI. The CDR3 loop spans 14 amino acids. The V gene lost 4 bases and the J gene lost 5 bases, with 13 bases spanning the gap. The CDR3 loop reads CASSGGAREDTQYF. In DNA, the CDR3 is TGTGCCAGCAGTGGGGGCGCAAGGGAAGATACGCAGTATTTT.

The V and J genes are TRBV7-2 and TRBJ1-5, with TRBD1 as a possible D gene (5 bases). Per the germline V gene, CDR1 is SGHTA and CDR2 is FQGNSA. Trimming took off 5 bases at V and 4 bases at J, with 12 bases between the two ends. This CDR3 comprises 14 residues. CDR3 protein: CASSRDSRNQPQHF. The CDR3 nucleotides read TGTGCCAGCAGCCGTGACAGCCGTAATCAGCCCCAGCATTTT.

In this sample, this clone turned up many times. The chain couples TRBV27 to TRBJ1-1; D ambiguous. V lost 3 bases to trimming and J lost 6 bases, with 14 bases between them. The CDR3 extends over 14 amino acids. Germline CDR1 is MNHEY and CDR2 is SMNVEV (reference sequence). The CDR3 reads CASSFQLNHAEAFF. As DNA, the CDR3 is TGTGCCAGCAGTTTTCAGTTAAATCACGCTGAAGCTTTCTTT.

V gene TRBV5-1 combines with J gene TRBJ1-1; the D is unclear. V lost 1 base, J lost 5 bases, and 12 bases lay in between. Looked up from germline, CDR1 is SGHRS and CDR2 is YFSETQ. The CDR3 runs 14 residues. This CDR3 reads CASSLKEVETEAFF. The CDR3, as DNA: TGCGCCAGCAGCTTGAAGGAGGTGGAGACTGAAGCTTTCTTT.

This clone was recorded many times. The chain has TRBV11-1 and TRBJ2-2, with 11 bases that match TRBD1. Germline loops: CDR1 SGHAT, CDR2 FQDESV (reference sequence). There are 17 residues in the CDR3. After removal of 3 bases from V and 4 bases from J, the junction contained 7 bases not matched to a gene. The CDR3 DNA follows: TGTGCCAGCAGCTTTTATCCCGGGACAGGGGGCACCGGGGAGCTGTTTTTT. Translating it yields CASSFYPGTGGTGELFF. The entire variable domain, with the rest obtained from reference TRBV11-1 and TRBJ2-2, is as follows: EAEVAQSPRYKITEKSQAVAFWCDPISGHATLYWYRQILGQGPELLVQFQDESVVDDSQLPKDRFSAERLKGVDSTLKIQPAELGDSAMYLCASSFYPGTGGTGELFFGEGSRLTVL.

This clone was detected many times. The rearrangement uses TRBV30 and TRBJ2-4, with a possible D match to TRBD2 (6 bases). CDR3 length: 15 amino acids. CDR1 is GTSNPN, CDR2 SVGIG, per germline (reference sequence). V lost 5 bases and J 0 bases, leaving 14 bases between the germline ends. The CDR3 loop reads CAWQLSGLAKNIQYF. CDR3 bases: TGTGCCTGGCAATTAAGCGGGTTAGCCAAAAACATTCAGTACTTC.

This clone was observed a few times. The chain couples TRBV19 to TRBJ2-7, with no clear D. CDR1 is LNHDA and CDR2 is SQIVND in the germline V gene (reference sequence). CDR3 length: 13 residues. The V and J ends lost 7 bases and 2 bases respectively, with 12 bases between them. CDR3 coding DNA: TGTGCCAGTATCCAGGAGACCACCTACGAGCAGTACTTC. This sequence encodes CASIQETTYEQYF.

This chain links TRBV6-1 with TRBJ1-3; D ambiguous. V gave up 11 bases and J gave up 4 bases, with 18 bases separating them. This CDR3 spans 14 amino acids. The germline V gene has CDR1 MNHNS and CDR2 SASEGT. The CDR3 loop reads CAALPKESGNTIYF. CDR3 DNA sequence: TGTGCCGCCCTCCCAAAGGAGTCCGGAAACACCATATATTTT.